This T cell receptor beta chain comes out of a study of CD8 T cells in ankylosing spondylitis. V shed 0 bases, J shed 1 base, and the junction held 6 bases outside the gene matches. Germline V gives CDR1 DFQATT, CDR2 SNEGSKA (reference sequence). The CDR3 sequence is 17 residues long. Worth noting for this clonotype: Antigen: not known.

Library preparation for TCR beta used quantitative 5'-RACE with molecular barcodes. TCRdb processed the 5' RACE reads anew with MiXCR; each CDR3 protein has one entry. This sample has hundreds of thousands of distinct CDR3 sequences; more than 9.5% occur once, and the top ten carry almost 7%. Points from the study as a whole: From matched ankylosing spondylitis synovial fluid, disease-linked clones were reportedly recovered at significantly enriched levels. Certain motif variants had earlier appeared in reactive arthritis synovial fluid and blood. Ankylosing spondylitis blood appeared to be characterized by a TCR beta motif of under 10 highly homologous variants.

This TCR was sampled from a male donor with ankylosing spondylitis. The chain joins TRBV20-1 to TRBJ1-3, with 10 bases fitting TRBD1. The material sequenced was blood, either unsorted or a sorted T cell fraction (not recorded which). CDR3 in amino acids: CSARDPGQGGSGNTIYF. The CDR3 DNA is TGCAGTGCTAGAGACCCCGGACAGGGGGGGTCTGGAAACACCATATATTTT.